This T cell receptor (beta chain) came from a study of blood T cell repertoires in COVID-19. J lost 6 bases, V lost 8 bases, and 5 bases had no gene match. Germline V lookup: CDR1 MNHEY, CDR2 SMNVEV (reference sequence). This CDR3 spans 12 amino acids. The assay was immunoSEQ multiplex PCR, and TCRdb's table has in-frame clones only and misses some. The table shows almost 70,000 clones, with 79% occurring only once. The chain combines TRBV27 with TRBJ2-7; TRBD2 matches at 9 bases. This sequence originates from a man in his sixties with acute or convalescent COVID-19. Sequenced material: peripheral blood. The CDR3, as DNA: TGTGCCAGCGCGGGACTAGCCCGCGAGCAGTACTTC. This translates into CASAGLAREQYF.